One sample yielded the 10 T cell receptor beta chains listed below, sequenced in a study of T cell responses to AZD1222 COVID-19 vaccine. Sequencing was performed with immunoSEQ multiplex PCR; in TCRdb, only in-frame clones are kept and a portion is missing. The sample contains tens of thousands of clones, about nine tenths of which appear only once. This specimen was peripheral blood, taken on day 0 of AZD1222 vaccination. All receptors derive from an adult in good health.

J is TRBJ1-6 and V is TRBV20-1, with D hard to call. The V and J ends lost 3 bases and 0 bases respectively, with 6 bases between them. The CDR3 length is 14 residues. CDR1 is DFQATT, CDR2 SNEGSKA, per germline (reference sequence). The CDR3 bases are TGCAGTGCTAGTAGTAGCTCCTATAATTCACCCCTCCACTTT. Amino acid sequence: CSASSSSYNSPLHF.

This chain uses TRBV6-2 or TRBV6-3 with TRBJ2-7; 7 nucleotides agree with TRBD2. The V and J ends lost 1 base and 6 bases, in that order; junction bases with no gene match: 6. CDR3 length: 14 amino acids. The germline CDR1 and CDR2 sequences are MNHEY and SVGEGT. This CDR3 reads CASSYFAGVSEQYF. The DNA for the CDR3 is TGTGCCAGCAGTTACTTCGCGGGAGTATCCGAGCAGTACTTC.

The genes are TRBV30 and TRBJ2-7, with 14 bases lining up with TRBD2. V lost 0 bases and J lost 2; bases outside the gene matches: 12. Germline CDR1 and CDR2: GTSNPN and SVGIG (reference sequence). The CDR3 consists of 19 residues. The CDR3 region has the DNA TGTGCCTGGAGTGTCCCCCGGACTAGCGGGAGGACGGACCCCTACGAGCAGTACTTC. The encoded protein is CAWSVPRTSGRTDPYEQYF.

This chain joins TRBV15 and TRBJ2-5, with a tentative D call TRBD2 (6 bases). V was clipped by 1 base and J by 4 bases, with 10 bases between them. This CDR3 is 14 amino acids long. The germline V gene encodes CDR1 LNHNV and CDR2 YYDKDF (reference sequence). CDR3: CATSRAMGGETQYF. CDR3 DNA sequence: TGTGCCACCAGCAGAGCGATGGGAGGAGAGACCCAGTACTTC.

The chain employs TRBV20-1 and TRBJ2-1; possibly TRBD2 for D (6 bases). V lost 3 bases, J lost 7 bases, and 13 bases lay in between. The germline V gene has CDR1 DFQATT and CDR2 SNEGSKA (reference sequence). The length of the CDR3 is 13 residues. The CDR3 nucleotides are TGCAGTGCTAGTGGAGGGTTCGAGAATGAGCAGTTCTTC. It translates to CSASGGFENEQFF.

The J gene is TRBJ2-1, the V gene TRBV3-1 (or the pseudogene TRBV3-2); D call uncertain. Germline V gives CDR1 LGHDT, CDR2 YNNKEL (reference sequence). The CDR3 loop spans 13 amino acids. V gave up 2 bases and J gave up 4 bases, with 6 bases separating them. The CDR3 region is CASSQLSYNEQFF. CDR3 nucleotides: TGTGCCAGCAGCCAACTTTCATACAATGAGCAGTTCTTC.

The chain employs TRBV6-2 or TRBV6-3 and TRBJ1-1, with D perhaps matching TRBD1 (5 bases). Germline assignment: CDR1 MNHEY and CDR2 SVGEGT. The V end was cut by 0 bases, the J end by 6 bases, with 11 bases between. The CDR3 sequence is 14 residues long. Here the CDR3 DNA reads TGTGCCAGCAGTTACTCGGAGGGGTGGGCTGAAGCTTTCTTT. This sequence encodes CASSYSEGWAEAFF.

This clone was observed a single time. The DNA for the CDR3 is TGTGCCAGCAGCCTAGTTGACAGGGTGGCTCAGCCCCAGCATTTT. It specifies CASSLVDRVAQPQHF. This chain connects TRBV7-6 to TRBJ1-5, with 7 bases that match TRBD1. The CDR3 is 15 amino acids. Germline V gene data show CDR1 as SGHVS and CDR2 as FNYEAQ. The V gene end was trimmed by 5 bases and the J gene end by 6 bases; junction bases not matched to a gene: 10.

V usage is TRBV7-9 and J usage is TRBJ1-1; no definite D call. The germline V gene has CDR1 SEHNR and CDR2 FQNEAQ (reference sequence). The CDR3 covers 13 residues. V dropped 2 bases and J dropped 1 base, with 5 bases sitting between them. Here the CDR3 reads CASSLTTNTEAFF. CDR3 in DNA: TGTGCCAGCAGCTTAACTACGAACACTGAAGCTTTCTTT.

The CDR3 region is CASSGRGTGQETQYF. In nucleotides, the CDR3 is TGTGCCAGTAGTGGGCGAGGGACAGGTCAAGAGACCCAGTACTTC. The V call is TRBV19, the J call TRBJ2-5; 8 bases map to TRBD1. The ends lost 5 bases at V and 2 bases at J; junction bases unmatched: 7. This CDR3 has 15 amino acids. The V gene's germline CDR1 is LNHDA and CDR2 SQIVND (reference sequence).